This TCR beta chain appears in the sequencing data of a study of cytomegalovirus exposure and HLA in healthy donors. Whole-study findings and limits: Among donors in an Asian-associated ancestry cluster, a later analysis reportedly found fewer N-insertions than the roughly 700-donor mean. Altogether, some 170 TCR beta chains were recorded as cytomegalovirus-associated. Most of the TCR beta V segments (in an earlier analysis) were productive either about 87% or about 30% of the time.

With regard to this clone: Its antigen is undetermined.

The study ran its PCR with 60 Vbeta and 13 Jbeta primers. The method was immunoSEQ multiplex PCR; TCRdb's version includes in-frame clones alone and lacks a portion of them. Of around 120,000 clones in the sample, 70% to 85% are singletons; the top ten hold approximately 10%. The V end lost 2 bases, the J end lost 4 bases, and 11 bases lay between the germline ends. CDR3 length equals 14 residues. Per germline, CDR1 MNHEY and CDR2 SVGAGI. Sequencing was done on a sample of PBMCs. This TCR was recovered from a woman aged 45-60 years in good health and CMV-seropositive. The chain has TRBV6-5 and TRBJ1-2; D remains ambiguous. The CDR3 region has the DNA TGTGCCAGCAGTTACGGTCTCGCAGGCTATGGCTACACCTTC. Its translation: CASSYGLAGYGYTF.